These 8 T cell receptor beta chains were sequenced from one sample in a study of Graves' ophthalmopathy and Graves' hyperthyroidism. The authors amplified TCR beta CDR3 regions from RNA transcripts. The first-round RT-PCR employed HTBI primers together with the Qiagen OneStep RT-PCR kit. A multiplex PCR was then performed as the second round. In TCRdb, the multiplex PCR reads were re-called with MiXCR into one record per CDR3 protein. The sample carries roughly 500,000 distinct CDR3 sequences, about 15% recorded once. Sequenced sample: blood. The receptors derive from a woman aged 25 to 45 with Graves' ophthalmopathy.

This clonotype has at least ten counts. The chain's CDR3 is CASRLLNTEAFF. CDR3 coding DNA: TGCGCCAGCAGACTCTTGAACACTGAAGCTTTCTTT. V is TRBV5-1 and J is TRBJ1-1; no clear D. Trimming left V 5 bases short and J 0 bases short, with 5 bases between. Germline CDR1 and CDR2: SGHRS and YFSETQ. The CDR3 loop spans 12 amino acids. The full variable domain, rest sourced from reference TRBV5-1 and TRBJ1-1, is KAGVTQTPRYLIKTRGQQVTLSCSPISGHRSVSWYQQTPGQGLQFLFEYFSETQRNKGNFPGRFSGRQFSNSRSEMNVSTLELGDSALYLCASRLLNTEAFFGQGTRLTVV.

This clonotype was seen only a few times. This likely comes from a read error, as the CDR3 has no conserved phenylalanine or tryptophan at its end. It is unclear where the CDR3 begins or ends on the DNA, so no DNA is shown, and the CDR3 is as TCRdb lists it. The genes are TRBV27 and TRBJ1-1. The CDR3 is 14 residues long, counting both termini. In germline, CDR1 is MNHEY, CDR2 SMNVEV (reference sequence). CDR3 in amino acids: CASSLIGITTEACL.

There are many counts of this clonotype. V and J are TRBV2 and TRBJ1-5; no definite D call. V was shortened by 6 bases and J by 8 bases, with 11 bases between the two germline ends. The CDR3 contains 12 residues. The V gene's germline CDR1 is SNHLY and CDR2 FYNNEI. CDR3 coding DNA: TGTGCCAGCAGCCCGGGAATGAAGCCCCAGCATTTT. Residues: CASSPGMKPQHF.

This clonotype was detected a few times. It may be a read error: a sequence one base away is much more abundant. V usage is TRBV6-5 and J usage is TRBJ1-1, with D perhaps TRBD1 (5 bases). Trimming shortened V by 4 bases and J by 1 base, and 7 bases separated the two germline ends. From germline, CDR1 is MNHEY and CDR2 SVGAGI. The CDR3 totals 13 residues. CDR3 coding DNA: TGTGCCAGCAGTTGGAGGGGGAACACTGAAGCTTTCTTT. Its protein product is CASSWRGNTEAFF.

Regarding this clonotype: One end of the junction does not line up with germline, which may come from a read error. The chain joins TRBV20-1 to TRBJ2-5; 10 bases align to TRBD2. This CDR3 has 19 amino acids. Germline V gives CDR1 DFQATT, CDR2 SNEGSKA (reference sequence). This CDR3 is CSAREARAGGPPLWETKYF. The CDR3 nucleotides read TGCAGTGCTAGAGAGGCTAGAGCGGGGGGGCCCCCCCTTTGGGAGACCAAGTACTTC.

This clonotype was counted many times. CDR3 amino acids: CASSQDQTVFTYEQYF. The CDR3 bases are TGCGCCAGCAGCCAAGATCAGACAGTCTTTACCTACGAGCAGTACTTC. The chain carries TRBV4-1 and TRBJ2-7; possible D gene TRBD1, 5 bases. CDR3 length equals 16 residues. Trimming shortened V by 0 bases and J by 2 bases, and 14 bases separated the two germline ends. Germline CDR1 reads MGHRA; CDR2 reads YSYEKL.

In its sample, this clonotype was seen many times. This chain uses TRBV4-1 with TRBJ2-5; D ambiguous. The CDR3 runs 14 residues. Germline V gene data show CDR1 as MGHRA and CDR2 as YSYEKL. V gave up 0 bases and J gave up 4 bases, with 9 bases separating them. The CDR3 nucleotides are TGCGCCAGCAGCCAAGATTTTGCTAGAGAGACCCAGTACTTC. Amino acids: CASSQDFARETQYF.

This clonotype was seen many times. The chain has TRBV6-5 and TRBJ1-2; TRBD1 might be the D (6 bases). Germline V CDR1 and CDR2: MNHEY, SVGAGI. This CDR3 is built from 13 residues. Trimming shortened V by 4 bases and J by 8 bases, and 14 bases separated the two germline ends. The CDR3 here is CASSSLPGAGYTF. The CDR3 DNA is TGTGCCAGCAGTTCACTACCAGGGGCCGGCTACACCTTC.